This TCR beta chain is from a study of shared clonotypes between healthy human individuals. Regarding this clone: The same CDR3 arises from other DNA sequences in this sample as well.

In the original analysis: Filtering differed because ImmunoSEQ produced junction-only sequences that carried no quality scores. This table comes from immunoSEQ multiplex PCR, and its TCRdb copy is limited to in-frame clones, with some not included. V, J and clone size were drawn from that table, and D and trimming were deduced from the DNA. The sample lists some 2,400,000 clones, more than 90% occurring once. Germline V lookup: CDR1 SNHLY, CDR2 FYNNEI. The ends were cut back, 3 bases at V and 5 bases at J, with 7 bases in the middle. The CDR3 extends over 12 amino acids. This rearrangement joins TRBV2 to TRBJ1-2; D might be TRBD1 (5 bases). Input material: naive CD4+ T cells sorted from blood. Subset specified: CD45RA+ positively selected. The TCR sequence derives from a man aged 18 to 30 in good health. CDR3 region: CASSEKGYGYTF. The CDR3 nucleotides are TGTGCCAGCAGTGAGAAGGGGTATGGCTACACCTTC.